A single sample gave rise to the 30 T cell receptor beta chains below, sequenced in a study of CD8 T cells in Susac syndrome. cDNA came from roughly 0.53 to 1 ug RNA primed by random hexamers. Each CDR3 protein gets one entry after TCRdb re-called the immunoSEQ multiplex PCR reads with MiXCR. The sample contains some 110,000 distinct CDR3 sequences, 85% to 95% of which appear only once. Sequencing used CD4+ T cells from PBMCs. These receptors were obtained from a human donor with multiple sclerosis.

This chain connects TRBV30 to TRBJ1-1, with D uncertain. V was pared by 5 bases and J by 2 bases, with 12 bases between. Germline CDR1 is GTSNPN and CDR2 is SVGIG (reference sequence). The CDR3 consists of 13 residues. CDR3 sequence (DNA): TGTGCCTGGCTCGGGGAGGGAAACACTGAAGCTTTCTTT. This codes for CAWLGEGNTEAFF.

The chain uses TRBV27 and TRBJ1-5, with D uncertain. CDR3 size: 16 residues. Germline CDR1 MNHEY, CDR2 SMNVEV (reference sequence). V lost 5 bases to trimming and J lost 5 bases, with 19 bases between them. The CDR3 is CASSPRWRREDQPQHF. CDR3 DNA: TGTGCCAGCAGTCCTCGATGGCGGCGGGAGGATCAGCCCCAGCATTTT.

The sample holds one count of this clonotype. The genes are TRBV15 and TRBJ1-4; D not certain. The CDR3 has 13 amino acids. Germline V gene sequence: CDR1 LNHNV, CDR2 YYDKDF (reference sequence). V gave up 0 bases and J gave up 2 bases, with 1 base separating them. CDR3: CATSRETNEKLFF. CDR3 bases: TGTGCCACCAGCAGAGAGACTAATGAAAAACTGTTTTTT.

This chain links TRBV4-1 with TRBJ2-5, with D unclear. The V gene lost 0 bases and the J gene lost 1 base, with 6 bases spanning the gap. The CDR3 runs to 14 residues. Germline loops: CDR1 MGHRA, CDR2 YSYEKL. CDR3 sequence (DNA): TGCGCCAGCAGCCAAGAATTAGCCCAAGAGACCCAGTACTTC. This gives the protein CASSQELAQETQYF.

The V call is TRBV7-3, the J call TRBJ2-1; possibly TRBD2 for D (6 bases). Trimming cost V 3 bases and J 9 bases, with 12 bases left between them. Germline CDR1 reads SGHTA; CDR2 reads FQGTGA. The CDR3 covers 13 residues. The CDR3 is CASSFLGGGEQFF. The CDR3 DNA reads as TGTGCCAGCAGCTTCCTCGGGGGAGGTGAGCAGTTCTTC.

The rearrangement links TRBV5-1 to TRBJ1-4, with D possibly matching TRBD1 (5 bases). The CDR3 is 13 residues long. Trimming cost V 1 base and J 10 bases, with 11 bases left between them. The germline CDR1 and CDR2 sequences are SGHRS and YFSETQ. CDR3 amino acids: CASSLWGSGKLFF. The CDR3 coding sequence is TGCGCCAGCAGCTTGTGGGGGAGTGGAAAACTGTTTTTT.

This chain links TRBV5-6 with TRBJ2-5; 7 nucleotides line up with TRBD2. V was clipped by 1 base and J by 3 bases; unmatched bases: 6. Looked up from germline, CDR1 is SGHDT and CDR2 is YYEEEE. The length of the CDR3 is 15 residues. CDR3 protein: CASSLPWGGKETQYF. The CDR3 DNA is TGTGCCAGCAGCTTGCCATGGGGGGGTAAAGAGACCCAGTACTTC.

J is TRBJ1-3 and V is TRBV20-1; D may be TRBD1 (6 bases). Germline V gene data show CDR1 as DFQATT and CDR2 as SNEGSKA (reference sequence). The length of the CDR3 is 14 residues. The V gene lost 5 bases and the J gene lost 0 bases, with 11 bases spanning the gap. The CDR3 protein is CSAPQGPSGNTIYF. Here the CDR3 DNA reads TGCAGTGCTCCTCAGGGGCCCTCTGGAAACACCATATATTTT.

The V gene is TRBV4-2, the J gene TRBJ1-1; D may be TRBD1 (6 bases). V was cut by 2 bases and J by 1 base, with 11 bases left in between. Per the germline V gene, CDR1 is LGHNA and CDR2 is YNFKEQ. The CDR3 is 15 residues long. The CDR3 DNA sequence: TGTGCCAGCAGCCAAAGGGGACAAGCGAACACTGAAGCTTTCTTT. Translation: CASSQRGQANTEAFF.

The chain joins TRBV3-1 to TRBJ2-7; unclear D gene. The V end lost 5 bases, the J end lost 7 bases, and 18 bases lay between the germline ends. Per germline, CDR1 LGHDT and CDR2 YNNKEL (reference sequence). The CDR3 sequence is 14 residues long. The CDR3 bases are TGTGCCAGCAGCACTGCGGTAGACCGGTGGGAGCAGTACTTC. Amino acid sequence: CASSTAVDRWEQYF.

The CDR3 nucleotides read TGTGCCAGCTCACCCCGGGCAGCCCAAGAGACCCAGTACTTC. Encoded protein: CASSPRAAQETQYF. This chain connects TRBV18 to TRBJ2-5; no clear D gene. The CDR3 is made up of 14 amino acids. Deletions cut 3 bases from V and 1 base from J, with 9 bases between. Germline lookup yields CDR1 KGHSH and CDR2 LQKENI.

This clonotype was detected only once. The rearrangement uses TRBV5-1 and TRBJ2-7, with TRBD1 matching over 9 bases. This CDR3 region has 15 residues. CDR1 SGHRS and CDR2 YFSETQ come from the germline V gene. V was clipped by 3 bases and J by 5 bases; unmatched bases: 9. Here the CDR3 DNA reads TGCGCCAGCAGCTCCCCCGGGACAGGGATGGACGAGCAGTACTTC. As protein: CASSSPGTGMDEQYF.

The chain links TRBV30 to TRBJ2-7; tentative D call: TRBD1 (6 bases). Germline CDR1 and CDR2: GTSNPN and SVGIG (reference sequence). This CDR3 contains 12 residues. The V end lost 0 bases, the J end lost 4 bases, and 7 bases lay between the germline ends. CDR3 protein: CAWSVGAYEQYF. CDR3 nucleotides: TGTGCCTGGAGTGTGGGGGCGTACGAGCAGTACTTC.

This sequence joins TRBV2 and TRBJ1-1; D is uncertain. The CDR3 totals 14 residues. With 3 bases removed from V and 4 bases from J, the gap between germline ends came to 12 bases. The germline gives CDR1 SNHLY, CDR2 FYNNEI. CDR3 nucleotide sequence: TGTGCCAGCAGTGACCCCGGGAGCTCCACTGAAGCTTTCTTT. Protein sequence: CASSDPGSSTEAFF.

The sample holds one count of this clonotype. V and J are TRBV7-6 and TRBJ2-1, with 12 bases matching TRBD2. CDR1 is SGHVS and CDR2 is FNYEAQ in the germline V gene. After removal of 2 bases from V and 8 bases from J, the junction contained 7 bases not matched to a gene. This CDR3 has 16 amino acids. CDR3 DNA sequence: TGTGCCAGCAGCTTACGGACTAGCGGGGTGCGGGATGAGCAGTTCTTC. This gives the protein CASSLRTSGVRDEQFF.

The gene calls are TRBV2 and TRBJ2-1, with D unclear. Germline CDR1 and CDR2: SNHLY and FYNNEI. V was trimmed by 2 bases and J by 2 bases, leaving 13 bases between them. The CDR3 has 16 amino acids. Written as DNA, the CDR3 is TGTGCCAGCAGTGAATTGAGGCAAACTACCTACAATGAGCAGTTCTTC. It specifies CASSELRQTTYNEQFF.

This clonotype was detected only once. V and J are TRBV29-1 and TRBJ1-1, with D unresolved. Germline assignment: CDR1 SQVTM and CDR2 ANQGSEA. Trimming took 2 bases from V and 1 from J, leaving 8 bases between them. The CDR3 is 13 amino acids. The CDR3 sequence is CSVEKDWNTEAFF. The DNA for the CDR3 is TGCAGCGTTGAAAAGGATTGGAACACTGAAGCTTTCTTT. The full variable domain, completed using reference TRBV29-1 and TRBJ1-1, is SAVISQKPSRDICQRGTSLTIQCQVDSQVTMMFWYRQQPGQSLTLIATANQGSEATYESGFVIDKFPISRPNLTFSTLTVSNMSPEDSSIYLCSVEKDWNTEAFFGQGTRLTVV.

This clonotype was detected once. The chain is built from TRBV27 and TRBJ2-1; TRBD1 is a possible D gene (6 bases). The germline V and J ends were trimmed by 2 bases and 5 bases, with 13 bases remaining between them. CDR3 length equals 15 residues. CDR1 and CDR2 (germline): MNHEY, SMNVEV (reference sequence). CDR3 DNA: TGTGCCAGCAGTTTAAACCTTGCAGGGGACAATGAGCAGTTCTTC. Amino acid sequence: CASSLNLAGDNEQFF.

The CDR3 loop is CASRLAGLNEQFF. CDR3 sequence (DNA): TGTGCCAGCCGACTAGCGGGTCTCAATGAGCAGTTCTTC. The chain is built from TRBV19 and TRBJ2-1, with 10 bases aligning to TRBD2. V shed 9 bases, J shed 6 bases, and the junction held 5 bases outside the gene matches. CDR3 size: 13 residues. The germline gives CDR1 LNHDA, CDR2 SQIVND (reference sequence). Drawing the rest from reference TRBV19 and TRBJ2-1, the complete variable domain is DGGITQSPKYLFRKEGQNVTLSCEQNLNHDAMYWYRQDPGQGLRLIYYSQIVNDFQKGDIAEGYSVSREKKESFPLTVTSAQKNPTAFYLCASRLAGLNEQFFGPGTRLTVL.

The rearrangement joins TRBV7-3 to TRBJ2-7; possibly TRBD2 for D (5 bases). CDR1 and CDR2 from the germline V gene are SGHTA and FQGTGA. The CDR3 runs to 13 residues. Trimming removed 1 base from V and 6 bases from J, with 10 bases in between. The CDR3 DNA follows: TGTGCCAGCAGCTTAATAGCAGGAGGCGAGCAGTACTTC. Translated, it gives CASSLIAGGEQYF.

The chain links TRBV12-3 or TRBV12-4 to TRBJ2-7, with D perhaps TRBD1 (6 bases). The CDR3 extends over 14 amino acids. Trimming cost V 5 bases and J 3 bases, with 14 bases left between them. The CDR3 DNA reads as TGTGCCAGCAGTAAACAGGGTTACGGCTACGAGCAGTACTTC. Translated, it gives CASSKQGYGYEQYF.

The chain carries TRBV20-1 and TRBJ2-5; D gene ambiguous. This CDR3 comprises 12 residues. Germline loops: CDR1 DFQATT, CDR2 SNEGSKA (reference sequence). Deletions cut 3 bases from V and 0 bases from J, with 5 bases between. As DNA, the CDR3 is TGCAGTGCTAGGGAAAACCAAGAGACCCAGTACTTC. Translating it yields CSARENQETQYF.

The chain recombines TRBV15 with TRBJ1-4; possible D gene TRBD1, 5 bases. Deletions cut 0 bases from V and 7 bases from J, with 9 bases between. This CDR3 spans 14 amino acids. CDR1 is LNHNV and CDR2 is YYDKDF in the germline V gene (reference sequence). CDR3 in DNA: TGTGCCACCAGCAGAGACAGGGCAGGTGAAAAACTGTTTTTT. Translation: CATSRDRAGEKLFF.

This clonotype was picked up one time. The V gene is TRBV5-6, the J gene TRBJ2-3; D is unresolved. There are 15 residues in the CDR3. CDR1 is SGHDT, CDR2 YYEEEE, per germline. V lost 0 bases to trimming and J lost 4 bases, with 12 bases between them. CDR3 loop: CASSLVEHVSDTQYF. The CDR3 DNA reads TGTGCCAGCAGCTTGGTAGAGCACGTCTCAGATACGCAGTATTTT. Using reference TRBV5-6 and TRBJ2-3 for the parts outside the CDR3, the full variable domain is DAGVTQSPTHLIKTRGQQVTLRCSPKSGHDTVSWYQQALGQGPQFIFQYYEEEERQRGNFPDRFSGHQFPNYSSELNVNALLLGDSALYLCASSLVEHVSDTQYFGPGTRLTVL.

The V call is TRBV19, the J call TRBJ2-4, with 8 bases matching TRBD1. The germline gives CDR1 LNHDA, CDR2 SQIVND (reference sequence). J gave up 7 bases and V 7 bases, and 9 bases lay outside the gene matches. This CDR3 is built from 14 residues. DNA of the CDR3: TGTGCCAGTACCCACGGCAGGGGGCGGAACATTCAGTACTTC. This codes for CASTHGRGRNIQYF.

V usage is TRBV15 and J usage is TRBJ1-3, with D possibly matching TRBD1 (5 bases). Per germline, CDR1 LNHNV and CDR2 YYDKDF (reference sequence). Between the trimmed V and J ends, which lost 3 bases and 2 bases, there was a span of 14 bases. The CDR3 has 16 amino acids. This CDR3 is CATSRDPTAAGNTIYF. The DNA for the CDR3 is TGTGCCACCAGCAGGGACCCGACAGCTGCTGGAAACACCATATATTTT.

The gene calls are TRBV6-1 and TRBJ2-7; possible D gene TRBD1, 6 bases. Trimming stripped 4 bases from V and 3 bases from J, with 10 bases between. The CDR3 contains 13 residues. The V gene's germline CDR1 is MNHNS and CDR2 SASEGT. The DNA of the CDR3 is TGTGCCAGCAGTGCCGGGACATTCTACGAGCAGTACTTC. Protein: CASSAGTFYEQYF.

The J gene is TRBJ2-5, the V gene TRBV20-1; the D is unclear. This CDR3 is 12 amino acids long. The germline V gene encodes CDR1 DFQATT and CDR2 SNEGSKA (reference sequence). The V end lost 6 bases, the J end lost 5 bases, and 13 bases lay between the germline ends. CDR3 nucleotide sequence: TGCAGTGCCCGGGCCCCGTGGGAGACCCAGTACTTC. This codes for CSARAPWETQYF.

This clonotype has only one observation. The rearrangement joins TRBV9 to TRBJ2-3, with D perhaps TRBD2 (5 bases). The CDR3 is 15 residues long. Germline V gives CDR1 SGDLS, CDR2 YYNGEE. Deletions cut 3 bases from V and 0 bases from J, with 11 bases between. CDR3 region: CASSGKAASTDTQYF. The DNA for the CDR3 is TGTGCCAGCAGCGGAAAAGCGGCTAGCACAGATACGCAGTATTTT. The full variable domain, rest sourced from reference TRBV9 and TRBJ2-3, is DSGVTQTPKHLITATGQRVTLRCSPRSGDLSVYWYQQSLDQGLQFLIQYYNGEERAKGNILERFSAQQFPDLHSELNLSSLELGDSALYFCASSGKAASTDTQYFGPGTRLTVL.

The V gene is TRBV7-2, the J gene TRBJ2-5, with D possibly being TRBD2 (6 bases). Trimming cost V 5 bases and J 2 bases, with 15 bases left between them. Germline V lookup: CDR1 SGHTA, CDR2 FQGNSA. The CDR3 totals 15 residues. CDR3 nucleotide sequence: TGTGCCAGCAGCATCAGCCATAGCGGACAAGAGACCCAGTACTTC. Its protein is CASSISHSGQETQYF.